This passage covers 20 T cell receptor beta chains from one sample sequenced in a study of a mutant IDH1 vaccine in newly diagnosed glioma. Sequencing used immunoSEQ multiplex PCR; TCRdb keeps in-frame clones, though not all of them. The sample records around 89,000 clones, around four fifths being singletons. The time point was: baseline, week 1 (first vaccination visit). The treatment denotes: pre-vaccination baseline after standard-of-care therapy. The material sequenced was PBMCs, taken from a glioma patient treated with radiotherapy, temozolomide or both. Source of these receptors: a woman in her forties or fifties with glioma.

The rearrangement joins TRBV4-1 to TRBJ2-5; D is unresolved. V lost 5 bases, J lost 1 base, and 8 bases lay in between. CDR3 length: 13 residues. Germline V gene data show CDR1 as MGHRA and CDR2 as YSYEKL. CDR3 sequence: CASSRRSQETQYF. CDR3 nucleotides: TGCGCCAGCAGCAGACGGAGCCAAGAGACCCAGTACTTC.

The CDR3: CASSPLLTYNEQFF. The CDR3 nucleotides read TGTGCCAGCAGCCCCCTCTTAACCTACAATGAGCAGTTCTTC. The V and J genes are TRBV14 and TRBJ2-1, with D hard to call. V shed 4 bases and J shed 2 bases, with 9 bases lying between them. Germline V CDR1 and CDR2: SGHDN, FVKESK. CDR3 length: 14 residues.

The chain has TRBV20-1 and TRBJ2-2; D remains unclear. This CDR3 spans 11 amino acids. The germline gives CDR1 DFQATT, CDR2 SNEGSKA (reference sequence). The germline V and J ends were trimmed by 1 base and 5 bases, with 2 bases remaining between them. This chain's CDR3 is CSARGTGELFF. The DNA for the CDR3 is TGCAGTGCTAGAGGGACCGGGGAGCTGTTTTTT.

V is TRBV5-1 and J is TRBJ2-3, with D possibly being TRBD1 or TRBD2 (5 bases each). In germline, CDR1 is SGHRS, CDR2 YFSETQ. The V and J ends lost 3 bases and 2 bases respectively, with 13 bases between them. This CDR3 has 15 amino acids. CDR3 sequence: CASSSAGTTTDTQYF. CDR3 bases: TGCGCCAGCAGCTCAGCCGGGACCACCACAGATACGCAGTATTTT.

The CDR3 loop is CASSQGQEDYEQYF. In DNA, the CDR3 is TGTGCCAGCAGCCAAGGACAGGAAGACTACGAGCAGTACTTC. The chain employs TRBV4-2 and TRBJ2-7; a possible D gene is TRBD1 (6 bases). The V gene's germline CDR1 is LGHNA and CDR2 YNFKEQ. The CDR3 covers 14 residues. Trimming stripped 1 base from V and 3 bases from J, with 10 bases between.

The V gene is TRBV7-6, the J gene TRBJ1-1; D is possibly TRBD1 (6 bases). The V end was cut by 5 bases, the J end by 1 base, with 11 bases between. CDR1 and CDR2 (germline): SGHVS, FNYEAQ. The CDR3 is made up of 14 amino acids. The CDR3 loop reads CASSRQAPNTEAFF. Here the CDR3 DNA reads TGTGCCAGCAGCCGACAGGCCCCGAACACTGAAGCTTTCTTT.

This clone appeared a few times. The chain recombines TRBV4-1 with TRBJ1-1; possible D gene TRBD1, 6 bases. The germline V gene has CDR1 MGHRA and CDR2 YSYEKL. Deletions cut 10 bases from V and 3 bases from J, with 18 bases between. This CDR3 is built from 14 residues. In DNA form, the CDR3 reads TGCGCCACTACGGACATTCAGGGGTACACTGAAGCTTTCTTT. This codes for CATTDIQGYTEAFF.

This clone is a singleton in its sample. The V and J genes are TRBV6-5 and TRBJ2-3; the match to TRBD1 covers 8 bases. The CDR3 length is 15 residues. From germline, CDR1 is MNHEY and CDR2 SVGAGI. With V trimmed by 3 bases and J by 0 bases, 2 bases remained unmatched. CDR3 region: CASSYGTGSTDTQYF. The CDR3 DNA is TGTGCCAGCAGTTATGGGACAGGCAGCACAGATACGCAGTATTTT.

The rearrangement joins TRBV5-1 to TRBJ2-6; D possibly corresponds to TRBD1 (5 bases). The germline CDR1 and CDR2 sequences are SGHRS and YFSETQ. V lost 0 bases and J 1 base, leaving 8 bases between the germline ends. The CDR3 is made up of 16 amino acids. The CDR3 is CASSLEPGSGANVLTF. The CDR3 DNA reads TGCGCCAGCAGCTTGGAGCCAGGGTCTGGGGCCAACGTCCTGACTTTC.

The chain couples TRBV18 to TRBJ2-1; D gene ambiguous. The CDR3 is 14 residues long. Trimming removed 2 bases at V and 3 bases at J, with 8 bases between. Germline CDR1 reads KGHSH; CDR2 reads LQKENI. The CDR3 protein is CASSPSSGYNEQFF. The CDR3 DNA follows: TGTGCCAGCTCACCATCATCAGGCTACAATGAGCAGTTCTTC.

The CDR3 nucleotides are TGTGCCAGCAGCTTGGGGACGCGCTCTGGGGCCAACGTCCTGACTTTC. Its translation is CASSLGTRSGANVLTF. This chain links TRBV5-4 with TRBJ2-6; no reliable D call. The CDR3 has 16 amino acids. CDR1 and CDR2 from the germline V gene are SGHNT and YYREEE (reference sequence). The V end lost 0 bases, the J end lost 0 bases, and 7 bases lay between the germline ends.

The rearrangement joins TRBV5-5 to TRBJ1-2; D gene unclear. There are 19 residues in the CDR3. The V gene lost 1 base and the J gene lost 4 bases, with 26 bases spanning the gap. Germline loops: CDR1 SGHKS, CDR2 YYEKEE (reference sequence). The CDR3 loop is CASSLSLLGRTTDGYGYTF. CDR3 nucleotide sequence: TGTGCCAGCAGCTTGTCGCTTTTAGGTCGAACGACGGACGGCTATGGCTACACCTTC. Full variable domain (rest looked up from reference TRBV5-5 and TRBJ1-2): DAGVTQSPTHLIKTRGQQVTLRCSPISGHKSVSWYQQVLGQGPQFIFQYYEKEERGRGNFPDRFSARQFPNYSSELNVNALLLGDSALYLCASSLSLLGRTTDGYGYTFGSGTRLTVV.

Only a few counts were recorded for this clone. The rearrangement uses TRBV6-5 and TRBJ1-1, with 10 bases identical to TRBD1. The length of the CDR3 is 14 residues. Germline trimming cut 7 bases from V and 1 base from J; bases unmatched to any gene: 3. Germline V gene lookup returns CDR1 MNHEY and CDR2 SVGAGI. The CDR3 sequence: CASTGQGGNTEAFF. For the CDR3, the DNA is TGTGCCAGCACCGGACAGGGGGGGAACACTGAAGCTTTCTTT.

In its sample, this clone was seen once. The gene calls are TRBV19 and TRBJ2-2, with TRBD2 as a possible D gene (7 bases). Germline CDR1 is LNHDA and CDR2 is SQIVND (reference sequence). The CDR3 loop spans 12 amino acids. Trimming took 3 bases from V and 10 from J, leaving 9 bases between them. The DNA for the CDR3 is TGTGCCAGTAGTATTGGGGGGGCGGAGCTGTTTTTT. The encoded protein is CASSIGGAELFF.

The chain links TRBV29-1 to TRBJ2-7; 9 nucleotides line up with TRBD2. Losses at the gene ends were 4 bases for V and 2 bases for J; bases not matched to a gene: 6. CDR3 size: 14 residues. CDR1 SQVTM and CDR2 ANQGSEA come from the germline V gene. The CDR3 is CSVGSGGTTYEQYF. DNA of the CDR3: TGCAGCGTTGGGAGCGGGGGGACCACCTACGAGCAGTACTTC.

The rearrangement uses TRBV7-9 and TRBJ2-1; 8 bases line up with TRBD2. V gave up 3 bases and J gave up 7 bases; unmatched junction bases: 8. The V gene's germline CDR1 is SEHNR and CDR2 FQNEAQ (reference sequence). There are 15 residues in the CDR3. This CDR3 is CASSFGGGFGNEQFF. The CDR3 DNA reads TGTGCCAGCAGCTTCGGCGGGGGGTTCGGTAATGAGCAGTTCTTC. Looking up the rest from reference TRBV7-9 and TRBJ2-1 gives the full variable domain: DTGVSQNPRHKITKRGQNVTFRCDPISEHNRLYWYRQTLGQGPEFLTYFQNEAQLEKSRLLSDRFSAERPKGSFSTLEIQRTEQGDSAMYLCASSFGGGFGNEQFFGPGTRLTVL.

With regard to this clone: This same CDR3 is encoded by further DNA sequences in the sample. The CDR3 is CASSVEGQAYGYTF. The CDR3 nucleotides read TGTGCCAGCAGCGTAGAGGGACAAGCATATGGCTACACCTTC. V and J are TRBV9 and TRBJ1-2, with D perhaps matching TRBD1 (6 bases). Per the germline V gene, CDR1 is SGDLS and CDR2 is YYNGEE. V dropped 0 bases and J dropped 5 bases, with 11 bases sitting between them. This CDR3 spans 14 amino acids.

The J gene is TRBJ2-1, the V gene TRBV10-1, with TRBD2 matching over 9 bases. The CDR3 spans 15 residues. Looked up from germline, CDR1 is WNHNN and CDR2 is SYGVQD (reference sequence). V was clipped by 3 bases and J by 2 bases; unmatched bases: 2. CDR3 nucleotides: TGCGCCAGCAGTGACAGCGGGGGGACCTACAATGAGCAGTTCTTC. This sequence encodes CASSDSGGTYNEQFF.

CDR3 sequence (DNA): TGCGCCAGCAGCAGAACCCGCGAAGGGTACGAGCAGTACTTC. Its protein product is CASSRTREGYEQYF. The chain combines TRBV4-1 with TRBJ2-7; no definite D call. With 5 bases removed from V and 4 bases from J, the gap between germline ends came to 15 bases. Germline CDR1 reads MGHRA; CDR2 reads YSYEKL. This CDR3 is built from 14 residues.

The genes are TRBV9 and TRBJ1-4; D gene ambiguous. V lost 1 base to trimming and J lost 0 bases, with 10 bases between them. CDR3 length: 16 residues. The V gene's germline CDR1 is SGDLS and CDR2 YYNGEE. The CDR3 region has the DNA TGTGCCAGCAGCGTATTCCCTGGAGCAACTAATGAAAAACTGTTTTTT. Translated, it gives CASSVFPGATNEKLFF.